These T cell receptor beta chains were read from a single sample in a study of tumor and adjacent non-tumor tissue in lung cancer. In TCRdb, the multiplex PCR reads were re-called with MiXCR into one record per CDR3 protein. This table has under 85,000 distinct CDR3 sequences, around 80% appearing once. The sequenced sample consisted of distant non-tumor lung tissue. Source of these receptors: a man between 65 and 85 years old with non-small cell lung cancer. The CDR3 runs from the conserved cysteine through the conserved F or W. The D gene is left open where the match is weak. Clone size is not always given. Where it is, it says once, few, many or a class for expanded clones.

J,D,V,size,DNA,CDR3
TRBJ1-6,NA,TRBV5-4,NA,TGTGCCGGCTGCTACTTACCGGGACACCTTAATTCACCCCTCCACTTT,CAGCYLPGHLNSPLHF
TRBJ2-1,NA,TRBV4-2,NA,TGTGCTAGCAGCCCCTCGGACGTGAGTAGCGATGAGCAGTTCTTC,CASSPSDVSSDEQFF
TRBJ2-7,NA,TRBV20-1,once,TGCAGTGGTACCGGCGCAGTCGAGCAGTACTTC,CSGTGAVEQYF
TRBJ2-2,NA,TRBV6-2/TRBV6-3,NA,TGTGCCAGCAGATGCGGGACCTCATCTGGGGAGCTGTTTTTT,CASRCGTSSGELFF
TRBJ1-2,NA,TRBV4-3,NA,TGCGCCAGCAGCCAAGATGTCGGCGGAGAAGGCTACACTTTC,CASSQDVGGEGYTF
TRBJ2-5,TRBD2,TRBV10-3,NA,TGTGCCGTCAGTGACTCCACAGCGGGACCAGAGACCCAGTACTTC,CAVSDSTAGPETQYF
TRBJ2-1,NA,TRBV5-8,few,TGTGCCAGCAGAACCCGGGACCTTGCCTACAATGAGCAGTTCTTC,CASRTRDLAYNEQFF
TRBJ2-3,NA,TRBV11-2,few,TGTGGAAGCAGCTTAGATCGGGGGCCTGATACGCAGTATTTT,CGSSLDRGPDTQYF
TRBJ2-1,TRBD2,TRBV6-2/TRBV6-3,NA,TGTGCCAACATTTTTGGACTAGCGGGGAACAATGAGCGGTTCTTC,CANIFGLAGNNERFF
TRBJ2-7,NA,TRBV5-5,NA,TGTGCCAACAGCTTGGTTGGGACAATTGCCTACAAGCAGTACTTC,CANSLVGTIAYKQYF
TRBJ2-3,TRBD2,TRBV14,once,TGTCCCAACAGACCGACAGCGGGAGTTTTCCCAGATACGCAGTATTTT,CPNRPTAGVFPDTQYF
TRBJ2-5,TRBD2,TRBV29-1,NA,TGTAGCGTGGATGGACTAGCGGGGGGTAAGGAGATACAGTACTTC,CSVDGLAGGKEIQYF
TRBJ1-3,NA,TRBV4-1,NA,TGCGTCAACAGCCAAAGAGAGTCTGGAAACACCATATATTTT,CVNSQRESGNTIYF
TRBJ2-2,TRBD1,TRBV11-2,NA,TGTGTCAGCAACCTAGTAGGCACAGGGGTTGCCGGGGAGCTGTTTTTT,CVSNLVGTGVAGELFF
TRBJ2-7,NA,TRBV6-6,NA,TGTGCCATCACTTTCCCGGGACTCGACTACGAGGAGTACTTC,CAITFPGLDYEEYF
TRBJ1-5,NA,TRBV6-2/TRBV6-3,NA,TGTGCCAGTAGTTATGGGGATAATAAGCCCCAGCATTTT,CASSYGDNKPQHF
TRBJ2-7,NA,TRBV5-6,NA,TGTGCCAGGAGCTCCGTTGACCGGAACAGGGCCTACGAGCAGTACTTC,CARSSVDRNRAYEQYF
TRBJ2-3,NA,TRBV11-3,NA,TGTGCCAGCAGTTTATCCCAATCCGGACACCTGCTGCAGTATTTT,CASSLSQSGHLLQYF
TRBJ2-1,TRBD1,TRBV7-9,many,TGTGCCAGCAGCTTAGCGCTATGGGACAGGTCCAATGAGCAGTTCTTC,CASSLALWDRSNEQFF
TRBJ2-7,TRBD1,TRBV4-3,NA,TGCGCCAGCAGCCCGGGACAGGGCGAGTACAATGAGCAGTACTTC,CASSPGQGEYNEQYF
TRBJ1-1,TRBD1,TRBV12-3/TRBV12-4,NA,TGTGCCAGCAGTGGACAGGGGTGCTTCAATACTGAAGCTCTCTTT,CASSGQGCFNTEALF
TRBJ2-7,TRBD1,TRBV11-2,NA,TGTGCCAGCAGCTTAGATCAGGGGGCCCCCTACGAGCACCACTTT,CASSLDQGAPYEHHF
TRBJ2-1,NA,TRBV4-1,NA,TGCACCAGCAGCCAAGACCCCGGGGGACACACCTACAATGAGCAGTCCTTC,CTSSQDPGGHTYNEQSF
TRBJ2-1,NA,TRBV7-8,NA,TGTGCCAACAGCTTAGTTATGGGTATAGCGGTAGAGAATGAGCAGTTCTTC,CANSLVMGIAVENEQFF
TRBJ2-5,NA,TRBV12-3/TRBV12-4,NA,TGTGCCAGCGGCGATAGACGGCGCCAAGAGATCCAGTACTTC,CASGDRRRQEIQYF
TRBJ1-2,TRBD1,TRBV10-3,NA,TGTGCCATCAGTGCGATAGGGACAGGAGGGAATTATGGCTACACCTTC,CAISAIGTGGNYGYTF
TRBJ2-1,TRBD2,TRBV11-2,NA,TGTGCCAGCAGCCTACAGACTAGCGTGAGTTACAATGAGCAGTTCTTC,CASSLQTSVSYNEQFF
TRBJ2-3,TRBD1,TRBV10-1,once,TGCGCCAGCAGTGAGTTAACAGGGGTCAGCACAGTCACGCAGTATTTT,CASSELTGVSTVTQYF
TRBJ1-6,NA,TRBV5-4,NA,TGTGCCAACAGCTTGCCACAACAGGGATCACCCCTCCACTTT,CANSLPQQGSPLHF